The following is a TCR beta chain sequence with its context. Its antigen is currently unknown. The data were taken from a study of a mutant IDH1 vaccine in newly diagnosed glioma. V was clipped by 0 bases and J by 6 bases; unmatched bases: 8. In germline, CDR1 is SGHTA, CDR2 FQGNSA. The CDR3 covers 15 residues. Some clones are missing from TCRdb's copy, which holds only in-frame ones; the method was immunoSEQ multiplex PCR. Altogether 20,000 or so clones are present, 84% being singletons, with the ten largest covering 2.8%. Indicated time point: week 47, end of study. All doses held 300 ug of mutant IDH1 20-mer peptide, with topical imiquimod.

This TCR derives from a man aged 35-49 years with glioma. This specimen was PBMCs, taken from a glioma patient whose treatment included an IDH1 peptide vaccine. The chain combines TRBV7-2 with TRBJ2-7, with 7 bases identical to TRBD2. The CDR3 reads CASSLAQGGIGEQYF. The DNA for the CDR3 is TGTGCCAGCAGCTTAGCGCAGGGAGGGATAGGCGAGCAGTACTTC.